The T cell receptor (beta chain) under discussion was sequenced for a study of neurological immune-mediated disorders (dated by TCRdb to the late 2010s). With respect to the entire study: Among the approximately 34 multiple sclerosis patients, relapsing-remitting MS was present in 31 and secondary progressive MS was present in 3. Longitudinal samples, technical triplicates and paired sorted CD4+ and CD8+ T-cell subsets, alongside PBMC samples, were included among the approximately 100 TCR-beta libraries. Peripheral blood TCR-beta repertoires from patients with HTLV-I-associated myelopathy (HAM/TSP), patients with multiple sclerosis, and healthy controls were compared in the study using UMI-based sequencing. The cohort was made up of around 70 subjects, consisting of 14 HAM/TSP patients, 34 multiple sclerosis patients and 20 healthy controls. General study outcomes and caveats: In a phylogenetic analysis, the repertoires of 18 out of 34 MS patients fell into a single cluster of related CDR3 sequences, pointing to a possible signature at the repertoire level. No association of the MS cluster with clinical or MRI features was observed, and the need for larger cohorts was stated by the authors. No identical CDR3 amino acid sequences were found to be shared among expanded clones across subjects, suggesting that TCR-beta repertoires were private in all groups. The highest TCR clonal expansion was observed in HAM/TSP patients, whereas the lowest was observed in MS patients, even when compared with healthy controls.

Libraries from unsorted PBMCs were made from 2 million PBMCs kept in RNAlater at -80 degrees C until RNA extraction. Multiple sclerosis patients were enrolled in a US clinical protocol evaluating disease progression by magnetic resonance imaging. Peripheral blood was subjected to Ficoll-Hypaque density gradient centrifugation to isolate PBMCs, which were then cryopreserved in liquid nitrogen. To synthesize cDNA, template-switch 5'RACE was performed with a primer carrying a 10-nucleotide random unique molecular identifier so that each TCR transcript was tagged. Every sequencing run covered 15-18 subjects and yielded more than 160 million TCR-beta sequences. The RNeasy kit was used to extract total RNA. The KAPA Real-time Library Amplification kit was used to amplify TCR-beta VDJ regions with primers targeting the TCR constant region and the 5'RACE anchor. Sample indexes and Illumina adaptors were added in a first PCR, after which library yield was increased in a second PCR. After purification with Ampure beads, the TCR product of roughly 650 bp was size-selected on a 2% E-gel SizeSelection system. Before pooling, libraries had their quality checked on a Bioanalyzer, their concentration measured with Qubit, and their quantity determined with the Kapa Library Quantification kit. An Illumina HiSeq 2500 was used to sequence the libraries paired-end at 2 x 150 bp. To increase sequence diversity, about 24-32% phiX was spiked into each library pool. For the original study's pipeline: The UMI-based MiGEC pipeline processed quality-filtered reads and removed over 85% of raw TCR sequences during error correction. IMGT germline references were used for alignment of VDJ genes, and clonotypes were defined by a unique CDR3 amino acid sequence together with V-J genes. Clonal expansion, Shannon diversity and CDR3 relatedness (CalcPairwiseDistances, ClusterSamples) were evaluated with VDJtools, and phylogenetic trees were built with CLCbio workbench. Clones with at least 8 unique UMIs were defined as expanded, with this threshold being based on coefficient-of-variation modelling across technical triplicates. Using fastp at Q25 and MiXCR, TCRdb reprocessed the public reads and kept productive beta chains. A single entry per CDR3 protein holds the most common genes and DNA from its merged rows. The authors' filters were not applied to this entry. This sample has 65,000 to 75,000 distinct CDR3 sequences in its table, and about 5% of those were observed once. The biggest ten clones account for around 2.2% of the sample.

For this clonotype: Its antigen specificity is not known. Compared with germline, one end of the junction differs, possibly owing to a read error.

CDR1 SSHAT and CDR2 FNYEAQ are derived from the germline V gene (reference sequence). From cysteine to phenylalanine, the CDR3 is 13 amino acids long. Only CDR3 DNA is held: 39 bases, read in frame from base 1. Input material: PBMCs. This clonotype was obtained from a woman in her sixties or seventies with multiple sclerosis. This sequence uses TRBV7-7 and TRBJ2-2, and possibly TRBD2, on 6 matching bases. Read as DNA, the sequence is TGTGCTAGCAGCTTACGGGGGTCCGGGGAGCTGTTTTTT. It is translated as CASSLRGSGELFF.